The 12 T cell receptor beta chains below were found in one sample sequenced in a study of blood T cell repertoires in COVID-19. Profiling relied on immunoSEQ multiplex PCR, and the TCRdb table lists in-frame clones only, not all of them. The sample holds approximately 330,000 clones, around 86% seen once. Sequenced: PBMCs or T cells enriched from blood (not recorded which). The receptor source for this set is a woman in her thirties or forties with acute COVID-19.

The chain employs TRBV3-1 (or the pseudogene TRBV3-2) and TRBJ1-1; tentative D call: TRBD1 (5 bases). This CDR3 is built from 15 residues. Germline assignment: CDR1 LGHDT and CDR2 YNNKEL (reference sequence). The ends were cut back, 4 bases at V and 1 base at J, with 13 bases in the middle. This chain's CDR3 is CASSPIYRTNTEAFF. The CDR3 DNA reads as TGTGCCAGCAGCCCTATTTACAGGACGAACACTGAAGCTTTCTTT.

This chain uses TRBV7-5 with TRBJ1-5; TRBD1, as called in the table, went unchecked against the DNA. TRBV7-5 has pseudogene status. The CDR3 is 19 residues long. The CDR3 loop is CARSSTDRESSKPNQPQHF. In nucleotides, the CDR3 is TGTGCCAGAAGCTCTACGGACAGGGAGAGCTCCAAACCCAATCAGCCCCAGCATTTT.

The chain couples TRBV18 to TRBJ1-2; 9 positions match TRBD1. Trimming cost V 8 bases and J 2 bases; bases outside gene matches: 12. Germline V gene lookup returns CDR1 KGHSH and CDR2 LQKENI. The CDR3 spans 16 residues. The CDR3 loop reads CASNPSPGQGNYGYTF. Written as DNA, the CDR3 is TGTGCCAGCAATCCTTCCCCGGGACAGGGAAACTATGGCTACACCTTC.

The rearrangement joins TRBV19 to TRBJ2-7; D is undetermined. V dropped 4 bases and J dropped 3 bases, with 4 bases sitting between them. The germline gives CDR1 LNHDA, CDR2 SQIVND (reference sequence). The CDR3 totals 11 residues. CDR3 in DNA: TGTGCCAGTAGTACCCTCTACGAGCAGTACTTC. Its protein is CASSTLYEQYF.

J is TRBJ2-3 and V is TRBV6-1; D may be TRBD2 (7 bases). Trimming removed 2 bases at V and 4 bases at J, with 13 bases between. CDR3 length: 15 amino acids. The germline gives CDR1 MNHNS, CDR2 SASEGT. In nucleotides, the CDR3 is TGTGCCAGCAGTGAATCCGGGGGGCGGGCAGATACGCAGTATTTT. Translating it yields CASSESGGRADTQYF.

This clone appeared a single time. The chain carries TRBV6-1 and TRBJ1-2; the match to TRBD1 covers 7 bases. The CDR3 has 14 amino acids. With 0 bases clipped from V and 7 bases from J, the junction kept 5 bases outside the gene matches. Germline CDR1 MNHNS, CDR2 SASEGT. The CDR3 region is CASSEAERGPGYTF. The CDR3, as DNA: TGTGCCAGCAGTGAAGCGGAGAGGGGGCCTGGCTACACCTTC.

A few counts support this clone. V is TRBV3-1 (or the pseudogene TRBV3-2) and J is TRBJ1-3; the match to TRBD1 covers 7 bases. The CDR3 is 16 residues long. CDR1 and CDR2 (germline): LGHDT, YNNKEL (reference sequence). J was trimmed by 0 bases and V by 6 bases; bases with no gene match: 8. The CDR3: CASRSLQGFSGNTIYF. In DNA form, the CDR3 reads TGTGCCAGCAGAAGTCTACAGGGGTTCTCTGGAAACACCATATATTTT.

The chain recombines TRBV3-1 (or the pseudogene TRBV3-2) with TRBJ2-2; D is perhaps TRBD1 (6 bases). Trimming shortened V by 3 bases and J by 5 bases, and 22 bases separated the two germline ends. This CDR3 region has 18 residues. Germline assignment: CDR1 LGHDT and CDR2 YNNKEL (reference sequence). This CDR3 is CASSHQARPGASTGELFF. As DNA, the CDR3 is TGTGCCAGCAGCCACCAAGCGAGGCCAGGGGCTAGTACCGGGGAGCTGTTTTTT.

This clone was picked up a small number of times. V is TRBV10-2 and J is TRBJ2-7; a possible D gene is TRBD2 (6 bases). V lost 3 bases and J 2 bases, leaving 17 bases between the germline ends. Germline CDR1 and CDR2: WSHSY and SAAADI. This CDR3 is built from 16 residues. CDR3: CASSDPGVAGTYEQYF. The CDR3 DNA follows: TGCGCCAGCAGTGACCCTGGGGTCGCGGGAACCTACGAGCAGTACTTC.

The chain combines TRBV6-2 or TRBV6-3 with TRBJ1-2; D may be TRBD1 (6 bases). The CDR3 contains 14 residues. In germline, CDR1 is MNHEY, CDR2 SVGEGT. Trimming cost V 6 bases and J 0 bases, with 11 bases left between them. The chain's CDR3 is CASSDRQSNYGYTF. CDR3 nucleotides: TGTGCCAGCAGCGACAGGCAGTCTAACTATGGCTACACCTTC.

The chain links TRBV7-3 to TRBJ2-5; 15 bases fit TRBD2. Germline V gives CDR1 SGHTA, CDR2 FQGTGA. Losses at the gene ends were 9 bases for V and 5 bases for J; bases not matched to a gene: 10. The CDR3 has 16 residues. The CDR3 DNA reads TGTGCCAGACGGACTAGCGGGAGGGCCCTGCGGGAGACCCAGTACTTC. This sequence encodes CARRTSGRALRETQYF.

V is TRBV3-1 (or the pseudogene TRBV3-2) and J is TRBJ1-2; D not certain. Germline loops: CDR1 LGHDT, CDR2 YNNKEL (reference sequence). Trimming took off 4 bases at V and 7 bases at J, with 13 bases between the two ends. The length of the CDR3 is 13 residues. The chain's CDR3 is CASSPQPRGGYTF. For the CDR3, the DNA is TGTGCCAGCAGCCCTCAACCTCGAGGTGGCTACACCTTC.